This TCR beta chain was sequenced during a study of molecular identifiers for immune sequencing clone quantification. Study-wide results and limits: Clones of above 20 RNA copies carried over 98% of effector molecules; in naive cells they carried under 1%.

By share, this clonotype counts as medium-sized. Its specificity is not known. Trimming removed 3 bases from V and 0 bases from J; junction bases left unmatched: 2. The CDR3 loop spans 13 amino acids. The germline gives CDR1 DFQATT, CDR2 SNEGSKA (reference sequence). Bulk libraries came from a prior protocol with listed TCR primers. MiXCR was run by TCRdb on the PCR reads, yielding one entry per CDR3 protein. The table lists thousands of distinct CDR3 sequences, about 33% of them singletons. This TCR was sampled from a human donor in good health. Some libraries in this study had Jurkat cell RNA spiked in. Sequenced sample: naive CD8+ T cells from blood, with Jurkat cell RNA spiked in. The subset here: FACS-sorted CD8+CD4-CCR7+CD45RA+ naive T cells. The V call is TRBV20-1, the J call TRBJ2-7; TRBD2 agrees at 7 bases. The CDR3 nucleotides read TGCAGTGCTAGCGGGACTAACTCCTACGAGCAGTACTTC. This gives the protein CSASGTNSYEQYF.